These T cell receptor beta chains were read from a single sample in a study of T cells in Graves' hyperthyroidism and ophthalmopathy. TCRdb processed the multiplex PCR reads anew with MiXCR; each CDR3 protein has one entry. Counted here are about 560,000 distinct CDR3 sequences, approximately 15% occurring once; the ten biggest clones make up roughly 6.6%. Material for sequencing was blood. The receptor source for this set is a woman younger than 45 with Graves' hyperthyroidism. Both conserved end residues are part of each CDR3. The D gene is left open where the match is weak. The size entry is marked missing in some rows and otherwise reads once, few, many or a size class.

NA | TRBJ2-1 | NA | TRBV7-9 | CASSLVGVKQFF | TGTGCCAGCAGCTTAGTGGGAGTGAAGCAGTTCTTC
NA | TRBJ1-1 | many | TRBV7-2 | CASSLRGTRNTEAFF | TGTGCCAGCAGCTTAAGGGGGACCAGGAACACTGAAGCTTTCTTT
NA | TRBJ1-5 | many | TRBV3-1 | CASSLDVGQPQHF | TGTGCCAGCAGCCTCGACGTGGGACAGCCCCAGCATTTT
TRBD2 | TRBJ2-1 | many | TRBV6-2/TRBV6-3 | CASSFGLGAGGLKNEQFF | TGTGCCAGCAGTTTCGGGCTTGGTGCGGGAGGCCTTAAGAATGAGCAGTTCTTC
NA | TRBJ2-1 | many | TRBV30 | CAWSPGYNEQFF | TGTGCCTGGAGCCCTGGCTACAATGAGCAGTTCTTC
NA | TRBJ2-3 | many | TRBV5-1 | CASSLDRRTDTQYF | TGCGCCAGCAGCTTAGACCGACGCACAGATACGCAGTATTTT
NA | TRBJ1-3 | NA | TRBV7-9 | CASSLPRASGNTIYF | TGTGCCAGCAGCTTACCCAGGGCCTCTGGAAACACCATATATTTT
NA | TRBJ2-1 | many | TRBV5-1 | CASSLAGLTYNEQFF | TGCGCCAGCAGCTTGGCGGGGCTTACCTACAATGAGCAGTTCTTC
TRBD1 | TRBJ1-5 | few | TRBV20-1 | CSARTGSGSNQPQHF | TGCAGTGCTAGGACAGGGTCTGGAAGCAATCAGCCCCAGCATTTT
NA | TRBJ1-2 | NA | TRBV7-9 | CASSLDGVFDYGYTF | TGTGCCAGCAGCTTAGATGGAGTTTTTGACTATGGCTACACCTTC
NA | TRBJ2-7 | once | TRBV5-5 | CASSLERVIHEQYF | TGTGCCAGCAGCTTGGAACGGGTTATCCACGAGCAGTACTTC
NA | TRBJ2-1 | many | TRBV7-9 | CASSLVGQMQAVPSLFF | TGTGCCAGCAGCTTAGTGGGTCAGATGCAAGCGGTCCCTTCCTTGTTCTTC
TRBD2 | TRBJ2-1 | NA | TRBV9 | CASSVAGGEYEQFF | TGTGCCAGCAGCGTAGCGGGGGGGGAGTATGAGCAGTTCTTC
NA | TRBJ1-2 | many | TRBV27 | CASRRTSSYGYTF | TGTGCCAGCAGAAGGACATCGAGCTATGGCTACACCTTC
NA | TRBJ2-3 | few | TRBV28 | CASSYGGFTDTQYF | TGTGCCAGCAGCTATGGGGGTTTCACAGATACGCAGTATTTT
NA | TRBJ2-7 | many | TRBV7-2 | CASSLGVSSEHSYEQYF | TGTGCCAGCAGCTTAGGGGTCTCTAGCGAACACTCCTACGAGCAGTACTTC
TRBD1 | TRBJ1-1 | NA | TRBV15 | CATGRGDRGPEAFF | TGTGCCACCGGCCGGGGGGACAGGGGACCTGAAGCTTTCTTT
TRBD1 | TRBJ1-2 | NA | TRBV28 | CASSGGQGSYGYTF | TGTGCCAGCAGTGGGGGACAGGGGAGCTATGGCTACACCTTC
NA | TRBJ1-5 | NA | TRBV5-6 | CASSYIGNQPQHF | TGTGCCAGCAGCTATATAGGAAATCAGCCCCAGCATTTT
NA | TRBJ2-7 | many | TRBV20-1 | CSARDEGHEQYF | TGCAGTGCTAGAGACGAGGGGCACGAGCAGTACTTC
NA | TRBJ2-7 | many | TRBV24-1 | CATSVTSLGYGQYF | TGTGCCACCTCTGTAACCTCCCTAGGCTACGGGCAGTACTTC
NA | TRBJ2-1 | NA | TRBV9 | CASSVGNRPLYNEQFF | TGTGCCAGCAGCGTAGGGAATCGGCCGCTCTACAATGAGCAGTTCTTC
NA | TRBJ1-1 | many | TRBV6-5 | CASSYSLGSTEAFF | TGTGCCAGCAGTTACTCATTAGGGAGCACTGAAGCTTTCTTT
TRBD2 | TRBJ2-3 | NA | TRBV6-2/TRBV6-3 | CASSYRDYPGDTQYF | TGTGCCAGCAGTTACCGGGACTACCCAGGGGATACGCAGTATTTT
NA | TRBJ1-5 | many | TRBV12-3/TRBV12-4 | CASSFERDSNQPQHF | TGTGCCAGCAGTTTTGAAAGGGATAGCAATCAGCCCCAGCATTTT
NA | TRBJ2-5 | few | TRBV6-5 | CASSYLRQETQYF | TGTGCCAGCAGTTACCTCAGACAAGAGACCCAGTACTTC
TRBD2 | TRBJ2-1 | few | TRBV20-1 | CSAPGLAGGPYEQFF | TGCAGTGCTCCGGGACTAGCGGGAGGGCCATATGAGCAGTTCTTC
TRBD2 | TRBJ2-1 | NA | TRBV9 | CASSVRTSSLSSYNEQFF | TGTGCCAGCAGCGTACGGACTAGCTCGTTGAGCTCCTACAATGAGCAGTTCTTC
NA | TRBJ2-1 | many | TRBV5-4 | CASSWGGGDEQFF | TGTGCCAGCAGCTGGGGGGGCGGCGATGAGCAGTTCTTC
TRBD1 | TRBJ2-1 | NA | TRBV5-1 | CASSALTGVGEQFF | TGCGCCAGCAGCGCCCTTACAGGGGTCGGCGAGCAGTTCTTC
NA | TRBJ1-1 | few | TRBV30 | CAWKVQGRAEAFF | TGTGCCTGGAAGGTGCAGGGGAGGGCTGAAGCTTTCTTT
TRBD2 | TRBJ2-2 | NA | TRBV10-3 | CAISEIHVSGTSGGWTGELFF | TGTGCCATCAGTGAGATCCACGTATCCGGGACTAGCGGGGGTTGGACCGGGGAGCTGTTTTTT
NA | TRBJ1-5 | many | TRBV20-1 | CSAKGSYQPQHF | TGCAGTGCTAAGGGGTCTTATCAGCCCCAGCATTTT
TRBD1 | TRBJ1-2 | NA | TRBV20-1 | CSAPGTGGTGYTF | TGCAGTGCCCCCGGGACAGGGGGCACTGGCTACACCTTC
TRBD2 | TRBJ2-1 | many | TRBV20-1 | CSARDEGRVPSYNEQFF | TGCAGTGCTAGAGATGAGGGGAGGGTACCCTCCTACAATGAGCAGTTCTTC
NA | TRBJ2-3 | NA | TRBV7-8 | CASSSSTIEGGSTDTQYF | TGTGCCAGCAGCTCTTCTACGATAGAGGGCGGGAGCACAGATACGCAGTATTTT
NA | TRBJ2-7 | many | TRBV5-5 | CASSRQGRTYEQYF | TGTGCCAGCAGCCGTCAGGGTCGAACCTACGAGCAGTACTTC
NA | TRBJ2-5 | many | TRBV6-1 | CASSAAGVETQYF | TGTGCCAGCAGTGCCGCAGGGGTAGAGACCCAGTACTTC
NA | TRBJ1-1 | NA | TRBV27 | CASSFTPVWGETEAFF | TGTGCCAGCAGTTTTACCCCCGTTTGGGGTGAGACTGAAGCTTTCTTT
NA | TRBJ1-2 | many | TRBV12-3/TRBV12-4 | CATSPSLQHYGYTF | TGTGCCACCAGCCCCTCCCTACAGCACTATGGCTACACCTTC
TRBD2 | TRBJ2-1 | few | TRBV4-2 | CASSQGAEREGLDEQFF | TGTGCCAGCAGCCAAGGGGCTGAGCGGGAGGGCCTGGATGAGCAGTTCTTC
TRBD2 | TRBJ2-7 | few | TRBV20-1 | CSARDRGLAGAYEQYF | TGCAGTGCTAGAGATAGGGGTCTAGCGGGTGCCTACGAGCAGTACTTC
NA | TRBJ2-5 | few | TRBV9 | CASSVASGELYF | TGTGCCAGCAGCGTAGCTTCGGGGGAGTTGTACTTC
NA | TRBJ2-7 | many | TRBV3-1 | CASSQGNEQYF | TGTGCCAGCAGCCAAGGGAACGAGCAGTACTTC
TRBD2 | TRBJ2-7 | NA | TRBV6-5 | CASSYGLAGVSEQYF | TGTGCCAGCAGTTACGGCCTAGCGGGAGTTTCGGAGCAGTACTTC
NA | TRBJ1-1 | many | TRBV28 | CASTPRLGRTLITEAFF | TGTGCCAGCACCCCCAGGCTAGGTAGGACCCTAATCACTGAAGCTTTCTTT
NA | TRBJ2-2 | few | TRBV19 | CASSIIAAGKTGELFF | TGTGCCAGTAGTATTATCGCGGCAGGGAAGACCGGGGAGCTGTTTTTT
TRBD1 | TRBJ1-1 | few | TRBV20-1 | CSARSGGYTEAFF | TGCAGTGCTAGATCAGGGGGCTACACTGAAGCTTTCTTT
TRBD2 | TRBJ2-6 | few | TRBV4-1 | CASSHITSGSGSGANVLTF | TGCGCCAGCAGCCACATCACTAGCGGGAGTGGGTCTGGGGCCAACGTCCTGACTTTC
TRBD2 | TRBJ2-2 | many | TRBV2 | CASSEVTSNTGELFF | TGTGCCAGCAGTGAAGTGACTAGCAACACCGGGGAGCTGTTTTTT
TRBD2 | TRBJ2-7 | NA | TRBV13 | CASSPPGTSGRAHEQYF | TGTGCCAGCAGCCCACCCGGGACTAGCGGGAGGGCCCACGAGCAGTACTTC
TRBD1 | TRBJ1-5 | many | TRBV27 | CASSSRTGPNQPQHF | TGTGCCAGCAGTTCCAGGACAGGTCCCAATCAGCCCCAGCATTTT
NA | TRBJ2-6 | NA | TRBV12-3/TRBV12-4 | CASSLSSDYYSGANVLTF | TGTGCCAGCAGTTTATCTTCTGATTACTACTCTGGGGCCAACGTCCTGACTTTC
NA | TRBJ2-1 | few | TRBV7-9 | CASNNVGHQIFEQFF | TGTGCCAGCAACAACGTCGGACACCAGATTTTTGAGCAGTTCTTC
TRBD2 | TRBJ2-3 | NA | TRBV9 | CASSVDLAGGPSTDTQYF | TGTGCCAGCAGCGTAGACCTTGCGGGAGGGCCTAGCACAGATACGCAGTATTTT